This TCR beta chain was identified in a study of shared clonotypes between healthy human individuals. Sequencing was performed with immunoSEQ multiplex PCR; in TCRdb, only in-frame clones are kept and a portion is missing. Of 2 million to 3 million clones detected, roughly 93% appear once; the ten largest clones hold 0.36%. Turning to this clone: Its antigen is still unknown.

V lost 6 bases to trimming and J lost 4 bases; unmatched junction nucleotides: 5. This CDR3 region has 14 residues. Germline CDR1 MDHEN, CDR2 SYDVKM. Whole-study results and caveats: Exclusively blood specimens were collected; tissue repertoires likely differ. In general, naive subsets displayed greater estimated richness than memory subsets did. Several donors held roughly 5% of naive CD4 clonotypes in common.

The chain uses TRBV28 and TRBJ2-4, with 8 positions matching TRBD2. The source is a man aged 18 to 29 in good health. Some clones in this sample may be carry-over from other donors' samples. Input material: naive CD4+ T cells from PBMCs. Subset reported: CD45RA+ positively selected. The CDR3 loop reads CASSKLAVKNIQYF. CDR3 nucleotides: TGTGCCAGCAGCAAACTAGCGGTAAAAAACATTCAGTACTTC.